The rows below give T cell receptor beta chains drawn from one sample of a study of cytomegalovirus exposure and HLA in healthy donors. Here immunoSEQ multiplex PCR was the method, and the copy in TCRdb shows in-frame clones only, minus some. The repertoire consists of some 240,000 clones, with around 87% occurring once and the leading ten covering 1.5% to 2.5%. The specimen was PBMCs. All receptors derive from a young woman in good health and CMV-seropositive. Both conserved end residues are part of each CDR3. D genes are given only for firm matches. Rows may omit the clone size; those that give it use once, few, many or a size class.

14	TRBD1	TRBV27	NA	TRBJ1-2	TGTGCCAGCAGCTCTGCAGGGGGCTCTCGGGGCTACACCTTC	CASSSAGGSRGYTF
18	TRBD1	TRBV27	NA	TRBJ2-6	TGTGCCAGCAGTAAATACCGGGACAGGGGGCGCGGGGCCAACGTCCTGACTTTC	CASSKYRDRGRGANVLTF
16	TRBD1	TRBV4-1	NA	TRBJ1-5	TGCGCCAGCAGCCAAGTGGAAAGGACAGGGGGTAGGCCCCAGCATTTT	CASSQVERTGGRPQHF
14	NA	TRBV28	NA	TRBJ2-7	TGTGCCAGCAGTTTAAGAGGGACAACCTACGAGCAGTACTTC	CASSLRGTTYEQYF
14	TRBD1	TRBV5-6	NA	TRBJ1-2	TGTGCCAGCAGCTTCCCAGGGGGTCGTTATGGCTACACCTTC	CASSFPGGRYGYTF
15	TRBD2	TRBV29-1	NA	TRBJ2-1	TGCAGCGTTTGGACTAGCGGGAGTTATAGGGATGAGCAGTTCTTC	CSVWTSGSYRDEQFF
13	NA	TRBV15	NA	TRBJ2-2	TGTGCCACCAGCATCTTCGGTACCGGGGAGCTGTTTTTT	CATSIFGTGELFF
13	NA	TRBV12-1	NA	TRBJ2-1	TGTGCCAGCAGTAGCGGTGGGTCCAATGAGCAGTTCTTC	CASSSGGSNEQFF
14	NA	TRBV5-1	NA	TRBJ1-1	TGCGCCAGCAGTCGAGGTCCGAGAAGGACTGAAGCTTTCTTT	CASSRGPRRTEAFF
12	NA	TRBV5-4	NA	TRBJ1-1	TGTGCCAGCAGCTTCAGCGGCACTGAAGCTTTCTTT	CASSFSGTEAFF
15	TRBD1	TRBV27	NA	TRBJ1-5	TGTGCCAGCAGTTTGGGGACAGGGGAAGCTCAGCCCCAGCATTTT	CASSLGTGEAQPQHF
17	TRBD2	TRBV29-1	NA	TRBJ2-3	TGCAGCTGCGCCGGGACTAGCGGGAGGGGGGGAACAGATACGCAGTATTTT	CSCAGTSGRGGTDTQYF
16	TRBD2	TRBV28	NA	TRBJ2-1	TGTGCCAGCAGTTTTTCGGGACTAGCGGGAGTCAATGAGCAGTTCTTC	CASSFSGLAGVNEQFF
14	NA	TRBV5-1	NA	TRBJ1-1	TGCGCCAGCAGCTGGCGGGGGGCTGACACTGAAGCTTTCTTT	CASSWRGADTEAFF
14	TRBD1	TRBV5-6	NA	TRBJ1-1	TGTGCCAGCAGCCCGGGACAGGGTTCGACTGAAGCTTTCTTT	CASSPGQGSTEAFF
16	NA	TRBV7-9	NA	TRBJ1-5	TGTGCCAGCTCCCTGGTAGGGGCGACGGGCAATCAGCCCCAGCATTTT	CASSLVGATGNQPQHF
17	NA	TRBV7-6	NA	TRBJ1-3	TGTGCCAGCAGCCTCCAGGCACTCTTTAGCTCTGGAAACACCATATATTTT	CASSLQALFSSGNTIYF
13	NA	TRBV27	NA	TRBJ1-5	TGTGCCAGCAGTTTATCGGGCGATCAGCCCCAGCATTTT	CASSLSGDQPQHF
14	NA	TRBV5-1	NA	TRBJ2-7	TGCGCCAGCAGCCCCATCAACAGGGACTACGAGCAGTACTTC	CASSPINRDYEQYF
17	TRBD1	TRBV2	NA	TRBJ2-7	TGTGCCAGCAGGAAAACAAAGACAGGGTATTCAGACTACGAGCAGTACTTC	CASRKTKTGYSDYEQYF
14	NA	TRBV6-5	NA	TRBJ1-1	TGTGCCAGCAGTCCCACCCAGTCCAGATTAGAAGCTTTCTTT	CASSPTQSRLEAFF
12	NA	TRBV6-1	NA	TRBJ2-4	TGTGCCAGCGGGAGTGAGGGCAACATTCAGTACTTC	CASGSEGNIQYF
15	NA	TRBV5-4	NA	TRBJ2-7	TGTGCCAGCAGCTTGGCCCGCAAGGGGTACTACGAGCAGTACTTC	CASSLARKGYYEQYF
16	TRBD2	TRBV11-2	NA	TRBJ2-1	TGTGCCAGCAGCTTAGATACCCTAGCGGGGTACAATGAGCAGTTCTTC	CASSLDTLAGYNEQFF
12	NA	TRBV30	NA	TRBJ2-7	TGTGCCTGGAGTGTCGGGTCCTACGAGCAGTACTTC	CAWSVGSYEQYF
17	NA	TRBV29-1	NA	TRBJ2-1	TGCAGCGTTGAAGATCTCCAAGACTCTCTTGCGGGCAATGAGCAGTTCTTC	CSVEDLQDSLAGNEQFF
14	NA	TRBV7-6	NA	TRBJ1-4	TGTGCCAGCGCTTATTCGGCAACCGCGGGGAAACTGTTTTTT	CASAYSATAGKLFF
15	NA	TRBV2	NA	TRBJ1-2	TGTGCCAGCAGTGTGGCAGGGTTGACGACGTATGGCTACACCTTC	CASSVAGLTTYGYTF
14	TRBD1	TRBV27	NA	TRBJ1-1	TGTGCCAGCAGTTACCCTGGACAGGGCGCTGAAGCTTTCTTT	CASSYPGQGAEAFF
15	NA	TRBV6-6	NA	TRBJ1-5	TGTGCCAGCACCAGCGGTGGCTCAGCCTATTGGCCCCAGCATTTT	CASTSGGSAYWPQHF
16	NA	TRBV4-1	NA	TRBJ2-2	TGCGCCAGCAGCCAACGACAGGGAGGCAGCACCGGGGAGCTGTTTTTT	CASSQRQGGSTGELFF
13	NA	TRBV6-6	NA	TRBJ1-5	TGTGCCAGCAGTTACGGCGGTTCCCAGCCCCAGCATTTT	CASSYGGSQPQHF
13	NA	TRBV6-1	NA	TRBJ2-2	TGTGCCAGCCAAGCGGGTAACACCGGGGAGCTGTTTTTT	CASQAGNTGELFF
14	TRBD1	TRBV7-2	few	TRBJ2-7	TGTGCCAGCAGACAAACTGACAGGGACTACGAGCAGTACTTC	CASRQTDRDYEQYF
16	NA	TRBV10-3	NA	TRBJ1-3	TGTGCCATCAGTGGTCAGGGGAAAGAAGGTGGAAACACCATATATTTT	CAISGQGKEGGNTIYF
16	TRBD2	TRBV27	NA	TRBJ2-1	TGTGCCAGCAGTTTAACCGGGACTAATTCCTACAATGAGCAGTTCTTC	CASSLTGTNSYNEQFF
14	TRBD1	TRBV2	once	TRBJ1-1	TGTGCCAGCAGCTGGGACAGGCCGAACACTGAAGCTTTCTTT	CASSWDRPNTEAFF
16	NA	TRBV28	NA	TRBJ1-2	TGTGCCAGCAGTTTCCCCGCGGCCTTGAGGGACTATGGCTACACCTTC	CASSFPAALRDYGYTF
14	NA	TRBV7-9	NA	TRBJ1-4	TGTGCCAGCAGCGTACAGGGCTTGAATGAAAAACTGTTTTTT	CASSVQGLNEKLFF
17	TRBD1	TRBV28	NA	TRBJ1-4	TGTGCCAGCAGTTTGTCTCGGACAGGGGGACTGGGTGAAAAACTGTTTTTT	CASSLSRTGGLGEKLFF